What follows describes a single T cell receptor (beta chain). What it binds is not known. Other DNA sequences within the sample encode an identical CDR3. This specimen belongs to a study of shared clonotypes between healthy human individuals. CD45RO-negative, CCR7-selected cells formed the naive CD8 fraction, which excluded terminally differentiated effector memory CD45RA+ cells. Study-wide points: The genetic and exposure-history diversity represented was limited by few donors. Clonotypes shared by all four donors outscored non-shared clonotypes in generation probability.

The table came from immunoSEQ multiplex PCR; TCRdb's copy has only in-frame clones and leaves some out. The sample has about 2.2 million clones, 90% to 95% seen once. Trimming took 5 bases from V and 2 from J, leaving 10 bases between them. The germline V gene encodes CDR1 SGHVS and CDR2 FNYEAQ. This CDR3 has 14 amino acids. The sequencing sample was made of naive CD8+ T cells from PBMCs. V gene TRBV7-6 combines with J gene TRBJ1-5, with D possibly TRBD1 on 5 matching bases. This clonotype was obtained from a man aged 18 to 35 in good health. Some clones in this sample may be carry-over from other donors' samples. The CDR3 sequence: CASSLGGGNQPQHF. The CDR3 coding sequence is TGTGCCAGCAGCCTGGGGGGAGGCAATCAGCCCCAGCATTTT.